Shown below are 4 T cell receptor beta chains from a single sample sequenced in a study of blood T cell repertoires in COVID-19. TCRdb's table, derived via immunoSEQ multiplex PCR, lists solely in-frame clones and lacks some. The sample shows 55,000 to 85,000 clones, 79% of them seen only once. The sequencing input was peripheral blood. These receptors were collected from a man aged 55 to 70 with active or convalescent COVID-19.

The chain has TRBV29-1 and TRBJ2-5; D is possibly TRBD2 (7 bases). There are 13 residues in the CDR3. V was trimmed by 7 bases and J by 5 bases, leaving 17 bases between them. In germline, CDR1 is SQVTM, CDR2 ANQGSEA. DNA of the CDR3: TGCAGCGGTGCGGGGGCCGCCCGGGAGACCCAGTACTTC. Its protein product is CSGAGAARETQYF.

The CDR3 DNA reads TGTGCCAGCAGCCAACTATTTAGCGGGGGATCCTACAATGAGCAGTTCTTC. Translation: CASSQLFSGGSYNEQFF. The rearrangement links TRBV4-2 to TRBJ2-1, with TRBD2 matching over 9 bases. The V gene's germline CDR1 is LGHNA and CDR2 YNFKEQ. The junction had 6 bases not matched to a gene; V was cut back by 2 bases and J by 1 base. This CDR3 comprises 17 residues.

The rearrangement joins TRBV12-3 or TRBV12-4 to TRBJ1-1, with a weak D call TRBD1 (6 bases). CDR3 length: 13 amino acids. V was pared by 3 bases and J by 4 bases, with 9 bases between. DNA of the CDR3: TGTGCCAGCAGTTTTCAGGGGTCCACTGAAGCTTTCTTT. Its translation: CASSFQGSTEAFF.

This chain links TRBV2 with TRBJ1-1; D is unclear. The CDR3 length is 11 residues. CDR1 and CDR2 from the germline V gene are SNHLY and FYNNEI. V shed 6 bases and J shed 7 bases, with 9 bases lying between them. The CDR3 sequence: CASSAYGEAFF. The CDR3 bases are TGTGCCAGCAGCGCCTATGGTGAAGCTTTCTTT.